Included here is one T cell receptor beta chain sequence, with context. This clone's antigen is unknown. The record has no base qualities; no much larger clone is one base away. These data come from a study of shared clonotypes between healthy human individuals (dated by TCRdb to the early 2020s). As for the study more broadly: Two women and a few men aged 18 to 49 years were included in the cohort. For each donor, three plates each were used for CD4 naive and CD4 memory, two plates were used for CD8 naive, and one plate was used for CD8 memory. To estimate repertoire size and how much clonotypes are shared between individuals, the study performed deep sequencing of blood TCR repertoires from a handful of healthy adults. Libraries were prepared and TCR repertoires were sequenced by different laboratories using diverse techniques, in order to increase sequencing depth and limit assay-specific biases. Between about 0.9 and 9 billion PBMCs per donor were obtained by leukapheresis. Study-wide findings and limitations: Pairwise subsampling indicated that sequencing depth was expected to affect the degree of clonotype sharing among donors. Because the study included a small number of donors, the genetic and exposure-history diversity represented was limited. Clonotypes shared by all four sorted-subset donors showed higher generation probabilities than non-shared clonotypes. Estimated clonotype richness was generally larger for naive than for memory subsets. Even with the large sequencing depth, rarefaction of the sorted-subset datasets indicated that sequencing was incomplete. When a few donors were compared, the shared fraction of clonotypes was about 5.5% for naive CD4, less than 4% for naive CD8, 2% to 2.5% for memory CD4, and 0.35% to 0.5% for memory CD8. Sampling was limited to blood, and TCR repertoires in tissue likely differ from TCR repertoires in blood.

For the CD8 naive samples, CD45RO-negative cells were positively selected for CCR7, yielding a CD45RA+CCR7+ population from which TemRA cells were excluded. The donors were healthy, HIV-negative adults with no recently reported acute infections or vaccinations. All donors were Caucasian adults living in Nashville, Tennessee, USA. After blood collection by leukapheresis, PBMCs were isolated using Ficoll-Histopaque density gradient centrifugation and then cryopreserved in the vapor phase of liquid nitrogen. Purity and quantity of every magnetically sorted T cell population were checked by analytical flow cytometry. Genomic DNA was isolated from every sorted fraction and measured by UV absorbance on a Nanodrop 2000c. Using the deep immunoSEQ assay, multiplex PCR amplified TCR CDR3 regions from genomic DNA. Extracted genomic DNA from each cell subset was spread evenly across all wells of several immunoSEQ 96-well plates, with each plate serving as a replicate. For sorted subsets, each replicate PCR was loaded with 150 to 250 ng genomic DNA, equivalent to 30,000 or so T cell genomes. Purified libraries were measured with a Qubit 3.0 fluorometer, size-checked on a Bioanalyzer 2100, and measured again with the KAPA Library Quantification kit. Each immunoSEQ 96-well plate was sequenced on its own single-read 150-cycle Illumina NextSeq 550 flow cell. Under the source paper's analysis protocol: The immunoSEQ output contained only junctional sequences without quality scores, so filtering could not match that applied to full-length reads. Sequences were annotated with PyIR, a Python wrapper for IgBLAST v1.9, using IMGT germline references to assign V/J genes and CDR3. Reads with weak V/J assignments (E-value above 1e-6), missing CDR3, stop codons, out-of-frame junctions, or ambiguous translated residues were removed. V3J clonotypes were defined as sequences sharing the same inferred V gene, J gene, and CDR3 amino acid sequence. Percentage overlap between repertoires was computed as shared unique clonotypes divided by the size of the smaller repertoire. RTK rarefaction, the Chao1 estimator, and Recon v2.1 estimates of unobserved clonotypes were used to assess repertoire richness. For all TCRbeta clonotypes obtained by the gDNA method from a handful of donors, generation probabilities were computed with OLGA. TCRdb mirrors the immuneACCESS table, restricted to in-frame sequences. Some clones are absent from its copies; in checked studies, under half trace to an unresolved V gene, and the reason for the others is unknown. The DNA was the basis for D and trimming; V, J and clone size are from that table. The sample table lists roughly 890,000 clones, 80% to 95% of them with a count of one. Around 24% of the sample is held by the ten biggest clonotypes.

The germline V and J ends show losses of 10 bases and 7 bases respectively, and no gene match explains 9 bases of the junction. CDR1 is given as MDHEN and CDR2 as SYDVKM, both from the germline V gene. The cysteine opens and the phenylalanine closes a CDR3 of 13 amino acids. Here the CDR3 DNA is all that survives: 39 bases in frame from base 1. The sequence joins TRBV28 to TRBJ2-2; the junction holds 7 bases that match TRBD2. This TCR was recovered from a young man in good health. The sample consisted of naive CD8+ T cells sorted from blood. The cell subset or site tag for this specimen amounts to: CD45RA+CCR7+. The CDR3 here reads CATGSGTIGELFF. The nucleotide sequence reads as follows: TGTGCCACCGGCAGCGGGACGATCGGGGAGCTGTTTTTT.